A selection of T cell receptor beta chains follows, all from one sample in a study of T cells after yellow fever vaccination. TCRdb fed the 5' RACE reads into MiXCR, producing one record per CDR3 protein. The sample records under 300,000 distinct CDR3 sequences, approximately 6.8% being singletons. The starting material was CD4+ T cells sorted from PBMCs, obtained on the day of the yellow fever booster vaccination. These receptors were obtained from a man aged 25-40 years who received the YFV17D yellow fever vaccine. Both conserved end residues are trimmed from each CDR3. A row's size may be missing; if present it is once, few, many or a size class.

TRBV12-3/TRBV12-4,9,few,TRBJ2-2,ASSRGGELF
TRBV4-3,13,NA,TRBJ2-1,ASSQDPPPSGPEF
TRBV24-1,13,once,TRBJ2-3,ASAPSGDVTETQY
TRBV11-1,12,few,TRBJ1-1,ASSTGQKNTEAF
TRBV6-2/TRBV6-3,11,many,TRBJ2-7,ASSYRVDYEQY
TRBV5-1,13,many,TRBJ2-1,ASSLAVSSYNEQF
TRBV14,13,few,TRBJ1-4,ASSQDRWTEEKLF
TRBV20-1,13,many,TRBJ2-1,SASQAGRSRNEQF
TRBV7-2,12,many,TRBJ2-1,ASSLRGQLGEQF
TRBV3-1,14,many,TRBJ2-7,ASSQEQAGGPYEQY
TRBV19,15,many,TRBJ2-1,ASSIAVGLATNNEQF
TRBV12-3/TRBV12-4,12,few,TRBJ2-7,ASSPTPRVNEQY
TRBV5-1,11,few,TRBJ2-1,ASSMTGDNEQF
TRBV10-2,11,few,TRBJ2-5,ASRDGDRRTQY
TRBV6-1,9,few,TRBJ2-1,ASSERHEQF
TRBV7-9,14,few,TRBJ2-1,ASSFGHLAVYNEQF
TRBV12-5,10,many,TRBJ2-5,ASGLVGKTQY
TRBV12-3/TRBV12-4,9,many,TRBJ2-1,ASSRNNEQF
TRBV5-1,13,few,TRBJ2-2,ASSRLAGETGELF
TRBV16,10,many,TRBJ2-7,ASSRAPYEQY
TRBV7-2,11,NA,TRBJ2-7,ASSETPRNEQY
TRBV5-1,14,many,TRBJ2-3,ASSQGLAGGSDTQY
TRBV21-1,12,few,TRBJ2-5,ASSVLAGDETQY
TRBV20-1,12,many,TRBJ2-3,SAHNGDSTDTQY
TRBV7-2,13,few,TRBJ1-5,ASSPFQGGGQPQH
TRBV7-8,10,many,TRBJ2-1,ASRQPYNEQF
TRBV5-1,14,many,TRBJ1-1,ASSSDPGQGGTEAF
TRBV28,14,few,TRBJ2-5,ASSSPRTGYGETQY
TRBV5-1,12,NA,TRBJ2-1,ASSLEPVVNEQF
TRBV5-6,13,many,TRBJ1-3,ASSFIRGAGNTIY
TRBV20-1,13,NA,TRBJ2-1,SAGLAGLSYNEQF
TRBV20-1,13,few,TRBJ2-3,SASTALRSTDTQY
TRBV7-9,11,NA,TRBJ1-4,ASSFYWVGELF
TRBV12-3/TRBV12-4,14,few,TRBJ2-7,ASSFASGRRVYEQY
TRBV12-3/TRBV12-4,10,many,TRBJ2-2,ASSFTAGELF
TRBV7-2,11,NA,TRBJ2-7,ASGGRDAYEQY
TRBV6-5,13,NA,TRBJ1-1,ASSTPGQTNTEAF
TRBV3-1,14,many,TRBJ2-5,ASSQGPGTGEETQY
TRBV5-1,9,many,TRBJ1-4,ASSWGGKLF
TRBV7-9,10,NA,TRBJ2-7,ASSLGDGGSY
TRBV7-2,14,many,TRBJ2-5,ASSRRGAGVVETQY
TRBV12-3/TRBV12-4,13,NA,TRBJ1-6,ASSLVRGQNSPLH
TRBV2,12,many,TRBJ2-1,ASSGLAANNEQF
TRBV12-3/TRBV12-4,11,few,TRBJ2-1,ASSGLAGGEQF
TRBV29-1,12,NA,TRBJ2-5,SALTSGSGGTQY
TRBV10-1,10,few,TRBJ2-3,ASSAGLDTQY
TRBV12-3/TRBV12-4,14,few,TRBJ2-2,ASSLASGTNTGELF
TRBV20-1,15,NA,TRBJ2-1,SAPDPSGSTSYNEQF
TRBV6-6,11,few,TRBJ2-4,ATAGTNSNIQY
TRBV10-3,14,many,TRBJ2-7,AISVSRIQGGYEQY